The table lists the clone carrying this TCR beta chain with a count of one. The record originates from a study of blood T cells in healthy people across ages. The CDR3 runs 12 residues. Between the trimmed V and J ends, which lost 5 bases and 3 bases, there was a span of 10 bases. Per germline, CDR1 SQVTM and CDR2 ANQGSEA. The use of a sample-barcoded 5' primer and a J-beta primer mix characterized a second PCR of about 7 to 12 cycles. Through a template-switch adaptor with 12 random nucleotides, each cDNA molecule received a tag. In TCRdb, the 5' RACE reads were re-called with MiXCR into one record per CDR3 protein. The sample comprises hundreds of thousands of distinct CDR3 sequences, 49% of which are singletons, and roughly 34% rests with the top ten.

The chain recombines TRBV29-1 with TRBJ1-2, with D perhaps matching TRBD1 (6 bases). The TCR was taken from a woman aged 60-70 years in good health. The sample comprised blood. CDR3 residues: CSVLAGDYGYTF. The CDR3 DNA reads TGCAGCGTTCTTGCAGGGGACTATGGCTACACCTTC.